This TCR beta chain emerged from a study of blood T cell repertoires in COVID-19. About the research overall: From the United States, Italy and Spain came samples of acute and convalescent COVID-19.

The protocol was immunoSEQ multiplex PCR, while the TCRdb copy is restricted to in-frame clones and leaves out a portion. The table has hundreds of thousands of clones, 80% to 95% seen once. Trimming shortened V by 2 bases and J by 8 bases, and 10 bases separated the two germline ends. Germline-derived CDR1 and CDR2 are LGHNA and YNFKEQ. The CDR3 totals 13 residues. This TCR came from a man between 60 and 75 years old with COVID-19, enrolled during active disease. The rearrangement joins TRBV4-2 to TRBJ2-1; D remains unclear. The sample taken for sequencing was peripheral blood. The CDR3 DNA follows: TGTGCCAGCAGCCAACAATCCAGCGATGAGCAGTTCTTC. Residues: CASSQQSSDEQFF.